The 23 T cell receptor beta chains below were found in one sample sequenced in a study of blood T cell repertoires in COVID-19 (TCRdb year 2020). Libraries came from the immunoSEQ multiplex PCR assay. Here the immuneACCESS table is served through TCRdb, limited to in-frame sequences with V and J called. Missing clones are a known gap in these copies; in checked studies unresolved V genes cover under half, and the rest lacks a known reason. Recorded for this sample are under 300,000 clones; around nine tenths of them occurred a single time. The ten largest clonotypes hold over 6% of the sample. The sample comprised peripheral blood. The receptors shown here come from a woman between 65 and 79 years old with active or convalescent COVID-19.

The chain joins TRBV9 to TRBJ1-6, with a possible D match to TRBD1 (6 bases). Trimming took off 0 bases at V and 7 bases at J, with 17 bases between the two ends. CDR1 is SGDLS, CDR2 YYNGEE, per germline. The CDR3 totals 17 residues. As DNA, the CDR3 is TGTGCCAGCAGCGTAGGGGGGGGGCGCAGGGAGAATTCACCCCTCCACTTT. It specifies CASSVGGGRRENSPLHF.

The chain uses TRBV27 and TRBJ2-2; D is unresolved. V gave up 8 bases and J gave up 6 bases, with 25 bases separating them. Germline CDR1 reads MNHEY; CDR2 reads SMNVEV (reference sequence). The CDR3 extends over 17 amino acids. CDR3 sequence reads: CASATPILRQLPGELFF. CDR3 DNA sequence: TGTGCCAGCGCCACGCCAATTCTACGACAATTACCCGGGGAGCTGTTTTTT.

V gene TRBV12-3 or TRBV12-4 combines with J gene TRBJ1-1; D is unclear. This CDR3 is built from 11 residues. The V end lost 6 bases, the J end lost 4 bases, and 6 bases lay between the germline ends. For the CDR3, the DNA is TGTGCCAGCAGCCCATCCACTGAAGCTTTCTTT. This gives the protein CASSPSTEAFF.

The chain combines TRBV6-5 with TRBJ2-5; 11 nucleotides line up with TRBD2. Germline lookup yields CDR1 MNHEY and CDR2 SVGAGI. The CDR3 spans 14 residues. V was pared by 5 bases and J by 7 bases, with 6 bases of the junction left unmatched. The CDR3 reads CASSPGLAVVTQYF. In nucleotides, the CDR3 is TGTGCCAGCAGTCCGGGACTAGCGGTAGTGACCCAGTACTTC.

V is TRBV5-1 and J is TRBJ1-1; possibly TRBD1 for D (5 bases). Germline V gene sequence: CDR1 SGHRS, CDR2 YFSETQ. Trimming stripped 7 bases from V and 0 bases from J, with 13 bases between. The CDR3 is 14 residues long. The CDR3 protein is CASHRFRMNTEAFF. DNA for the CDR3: TGCGCCAGCCACAGGTTCCGGATGAACACTGAAGCTTTCTTT.

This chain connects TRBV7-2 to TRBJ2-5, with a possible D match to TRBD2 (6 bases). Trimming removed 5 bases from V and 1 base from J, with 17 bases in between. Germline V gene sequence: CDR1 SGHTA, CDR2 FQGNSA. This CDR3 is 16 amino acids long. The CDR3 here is CASSADPPGLQETQYF. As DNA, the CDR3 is TGTGCCAGCAGCGCCGACCCCCCGGGACTCCAAGAGACCCAGTACTTC. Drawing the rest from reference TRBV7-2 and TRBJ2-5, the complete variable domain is GAGVSQSPSNKVTEKGKDVELRCDPISGHTALYWYRQSLGQGLEFLIYFQGNSAPDKSGLPSDRFSAERTGGSVSTLTIQRTQQEDSAVYLCASSADPPGLQETQYFGPGTRLLVL.

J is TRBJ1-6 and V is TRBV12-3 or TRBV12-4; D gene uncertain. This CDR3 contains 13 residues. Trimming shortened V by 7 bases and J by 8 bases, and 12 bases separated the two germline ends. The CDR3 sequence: CASTLGTYSPLHF. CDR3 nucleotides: TGTGCCAGCACCCTAGGCACATATTCACCCCTCCACTTT.

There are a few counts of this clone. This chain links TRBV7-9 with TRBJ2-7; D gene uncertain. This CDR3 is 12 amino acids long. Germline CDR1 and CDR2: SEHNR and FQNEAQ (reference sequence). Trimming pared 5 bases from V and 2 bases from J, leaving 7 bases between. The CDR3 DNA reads TGTGCCAGCAGCCCTAATCCCTACGAGCAGTACTTC. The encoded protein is CASSPNPYEQYF.

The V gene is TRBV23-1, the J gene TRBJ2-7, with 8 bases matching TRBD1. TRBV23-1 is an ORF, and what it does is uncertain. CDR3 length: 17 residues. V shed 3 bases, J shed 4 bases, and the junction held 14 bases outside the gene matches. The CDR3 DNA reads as TGCGCCAGCAGTCAGAGGCTGGGACAGGACGAAAATTACGAGCAGTACTTC. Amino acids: CASSQRLGQDENYEQYF.

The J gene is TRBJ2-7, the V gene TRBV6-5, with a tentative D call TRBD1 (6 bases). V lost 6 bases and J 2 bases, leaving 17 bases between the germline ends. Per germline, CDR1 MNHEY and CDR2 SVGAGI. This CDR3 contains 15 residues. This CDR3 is CASSTGSYRAYEQYF. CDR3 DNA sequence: TGTGCCAGCAGCACAGGAAGCTACAGGGCCTACGAGCAGTACTTC.

The chain's CDR3 is CACQGGQGDTGELFF. The CDR3 nucleotides are TGTGCCTGTCAAGGTGGACAGGGAGACACCGGGGAGCTGTTTTTT. This chain uses TRBV19 with TRBJ2-2; 8 positions agree with TRBD1. Germline lookup yields CDR1 LNHDA and CDR2 SQIVND (reference sequence). V lost 11 bases and J lost 3; bases outside the gene matches: 11. The CDR3 loop spans 15 amino acids.

The CDR3 spells CASSYSPRGYEQYF. The CDR3 region has the DNA TGTGCCAGCAGTTACTCCCCCCGCGGATACGAGCAGTACTTC. V and J are TRBV6-6 and TRBJ2-7; D is unclear. Germline loops: CDR1 MNHNY, CDR2 SVGAGI (reference sequence). The germline V and J ends were trimmed by 0 bases and 4 bases, with 10 bases remaining between them. This CDR3 contains 14 residues.

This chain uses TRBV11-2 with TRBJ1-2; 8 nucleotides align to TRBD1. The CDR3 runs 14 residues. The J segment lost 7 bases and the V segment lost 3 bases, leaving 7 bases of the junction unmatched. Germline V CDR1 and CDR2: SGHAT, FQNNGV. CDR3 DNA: TGTGCCAGCAGCTTCGCAGGGGGCCAGGGTGGCTACACCTTC. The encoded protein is CASSFAGGQGGYTF.

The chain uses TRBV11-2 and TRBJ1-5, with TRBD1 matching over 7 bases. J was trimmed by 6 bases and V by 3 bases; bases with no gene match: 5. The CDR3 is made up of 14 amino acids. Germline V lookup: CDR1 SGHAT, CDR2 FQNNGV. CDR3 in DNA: TGTGCCAGCAGCTTTAACACAGGGGTTCAGCCCCAGCATTTT. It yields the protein CASSFNTGVQPQHF.

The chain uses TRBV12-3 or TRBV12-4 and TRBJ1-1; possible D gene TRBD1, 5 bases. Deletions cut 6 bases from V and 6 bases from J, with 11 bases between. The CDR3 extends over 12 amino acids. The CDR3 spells CASSLGGSEAFF. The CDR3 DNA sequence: TGTGCCAGCAGCTTGGGGGGGTCTGAAGCTTTCTTT.

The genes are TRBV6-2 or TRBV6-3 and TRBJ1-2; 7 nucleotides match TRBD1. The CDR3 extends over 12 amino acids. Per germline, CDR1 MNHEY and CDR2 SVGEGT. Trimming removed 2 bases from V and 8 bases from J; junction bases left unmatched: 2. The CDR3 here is CASSYGTVGYTF. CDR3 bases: TGTGCCAGCAGTTACGGGACAGTAGGCTACACCTTC.

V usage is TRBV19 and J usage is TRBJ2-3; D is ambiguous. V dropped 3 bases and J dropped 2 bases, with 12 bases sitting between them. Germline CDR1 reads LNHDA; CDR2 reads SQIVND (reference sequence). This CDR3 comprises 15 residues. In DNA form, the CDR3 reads TGTGCCAGTAGTATGTCTAGAGCCACCACAGATACGCAGTATTTT. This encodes CASSMSRATTDTQYF.

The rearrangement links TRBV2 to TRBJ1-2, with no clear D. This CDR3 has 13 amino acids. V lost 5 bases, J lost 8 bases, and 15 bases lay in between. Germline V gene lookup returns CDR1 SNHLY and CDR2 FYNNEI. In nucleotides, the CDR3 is TGTGCCAGCAGTTTTTCACCCGCCGCGGGCTACACCTTC. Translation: CASSFSPAAGYTF.

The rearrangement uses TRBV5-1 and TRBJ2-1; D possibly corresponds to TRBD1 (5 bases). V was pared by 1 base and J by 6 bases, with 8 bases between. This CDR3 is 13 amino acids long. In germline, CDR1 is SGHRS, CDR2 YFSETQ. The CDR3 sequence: CASSLMGRNEQFF. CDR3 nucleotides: TGCGCCAGCAGCTTGATGGGGCGCAATGAGCAGTTCTTC.

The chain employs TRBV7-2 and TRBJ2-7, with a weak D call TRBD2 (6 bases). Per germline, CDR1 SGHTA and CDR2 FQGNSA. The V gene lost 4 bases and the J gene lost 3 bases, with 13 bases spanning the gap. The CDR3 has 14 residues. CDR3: CASSSHRDFYEQYF. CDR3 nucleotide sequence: TGTGCCAGCAGCTCCCATCGGGACTTCTACGAGCAGTACTTC.

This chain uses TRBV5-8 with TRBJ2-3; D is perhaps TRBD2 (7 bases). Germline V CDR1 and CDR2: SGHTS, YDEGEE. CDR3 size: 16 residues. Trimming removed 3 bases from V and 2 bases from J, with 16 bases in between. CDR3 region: CASSSFGGHYTDTQYF. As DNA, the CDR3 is TGTGCCAGCAGCTCGTTCGGGGGGCACTACACAGATACGCAGTATTTT.

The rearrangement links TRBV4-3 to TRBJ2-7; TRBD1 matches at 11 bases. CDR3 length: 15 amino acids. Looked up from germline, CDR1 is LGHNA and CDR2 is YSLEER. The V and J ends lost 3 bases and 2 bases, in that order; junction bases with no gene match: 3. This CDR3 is CASSHPGQGAYEQYF. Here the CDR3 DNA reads TGCGCCAGCAGCCATCCGGGACAGGGGGCCTACGAGCAGTACTTC.

CDR3 sequence: CASSQDRAHNEQFF. CDR3 bases: TGTGCCAGCTCACAGGACAGGGCCCACAATGAGCAGTTCTTC. The rearrangement uses TRBV18 and TRBJ2-1, with TRBD1 matching 8 bases. J gave up 5 bases and V 4 bases, and 4 bases lay outside the gene matches. The CDR3 totals 14 residues. Germline CDR1 KGHSH, CDR2 LQKENI.